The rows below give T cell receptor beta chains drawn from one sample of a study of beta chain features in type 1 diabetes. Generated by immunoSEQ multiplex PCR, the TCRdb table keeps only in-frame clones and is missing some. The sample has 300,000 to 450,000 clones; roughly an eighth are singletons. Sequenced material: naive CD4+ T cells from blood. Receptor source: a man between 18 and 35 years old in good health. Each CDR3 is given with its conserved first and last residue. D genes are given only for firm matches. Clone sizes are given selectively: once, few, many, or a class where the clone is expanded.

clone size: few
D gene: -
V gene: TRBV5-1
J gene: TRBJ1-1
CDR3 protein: CASSGVGGETEAFF
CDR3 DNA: TGCGCCAGCAGCGGAGTTGGGGGGGAAACTGAAGCTTTCTTT

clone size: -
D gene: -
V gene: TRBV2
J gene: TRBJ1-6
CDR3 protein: CASSEALRGPNLHF
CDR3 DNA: TGTGCCAGCAGTGAAGCGCTTAGGGGCCCAAACCTCCACTTT

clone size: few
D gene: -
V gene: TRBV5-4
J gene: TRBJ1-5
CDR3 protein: CASSLAGGSQPQHF
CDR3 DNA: TGTGCCAGCAGCTTGGCCGGGGGTAGTCAGCCCCAGCATTTT

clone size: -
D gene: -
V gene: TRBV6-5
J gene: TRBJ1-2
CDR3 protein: CASSYSGASGYTF
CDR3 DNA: TGTGCCAGCAGTTACTCGGGAGCGTCTGGCTACACCTTC

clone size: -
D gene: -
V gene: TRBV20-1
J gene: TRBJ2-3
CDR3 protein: CSADQDTQYF
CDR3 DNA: TGCAGTGCAGATCAGGATACGCAGTATTTT

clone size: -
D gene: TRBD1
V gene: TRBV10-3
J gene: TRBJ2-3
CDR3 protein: CAITSGTGDGVTDTQYF
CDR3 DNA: TGTGCCATCACCTCCGGGACAGGGGATGGGGTCACAGATACGCAGTATTTT

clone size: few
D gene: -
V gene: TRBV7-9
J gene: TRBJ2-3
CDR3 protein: CASSLVGRATDTQYF
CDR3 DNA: TGTGCCAGCAGCTTAGTGGGCAGAGCCACAGATACGCAGTATTTT

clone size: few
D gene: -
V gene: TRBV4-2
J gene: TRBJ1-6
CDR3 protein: CASSQDLYNSPLHF
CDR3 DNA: TGTGCCAGCAGCCAAGACTTGTATAATTCACCCCTCCACTTT

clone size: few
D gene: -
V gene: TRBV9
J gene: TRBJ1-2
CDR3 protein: CASSVDSLGGYTF
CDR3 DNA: TGTGCCAGCAGCGTAGACAGTCTGGGTGGCTACACCTTC

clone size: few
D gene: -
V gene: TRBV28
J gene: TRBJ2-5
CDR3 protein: CASYSGEETQYF
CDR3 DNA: TGTGCCTCATACTCCGGGGAAGAGACCCAGTACTTC